These 20 T cell receptor beta chains were sequenced from one sample in a study of beta chain features in type 1 diabetes. The study reverse transcribed the entire isolated RNA, so it sequenced expressed TCRB transcripts. This table comes from immunoSEQ multiplex PCR, and its TCRdb copy is limited to in-frame clones, with some not included. The table lists about 150,000 clones, more than 9.5% of them singletons, with approximately 2% in the top ten. Sequencing used central memory CD4+ T cells from blood. These receptor sequences come from a man aged 18 to 35 in good health.

This clone turned up a few times. The rearrangement uses TRBV7-2 and TRBJ2-7; D not resolved. With 2 bases removed from V and 0 bases from J, the gap between germline ends came to 11 bases. The CDR3 covers 15 residues. Germline V gene data show CDR1 as SGHTA and CDR2 as FQGNSA. In nucleotides, the CDR3 is TGTGCCAGCAGCTTAACACGGTTGAGCTCCTACGAGCAGTACTTC. Encoded protein: CASSLTRLSSYEQYF.

The chain recombines TRBV10-3 with TRBJ2-7, with 8 bases matching TRBD1. Germline V CDR1 and CDR2: ENHRY, SYGVKD. Trimming took 6 bases from V and 5 from J; bases not matched to a gene: 9. CDR3 length: 14 amino acids. CDR3 region: CAISGTGGGDEQYF. For the CDR3, the DNA is TGTGCCATCAGCGGGACAGGAGGGGGTGACGAGCAGTACTTC.

This clone was seen only a few times. V gene TRBV5-6 combines with J gene TRBJ2-7; no clear D gene. Deletions cut 3 bases from V and 1 base from J, with 8 bases between. The CDR3 spans 13 residues. In germline, CDR1 is SGHDT, CDR2 YYEEEE. CDR3 protein: CASSSYGSYEQYF. For the CDR3, the DNA is TGTGCCAGCAGCTCGTACGGATCCTACGAGCAGTACTTC.

The chain carries TRBV2 and TRBJ2-4; D uncertain. The germline CDR1 and CDR2 sequences are SNHLY and FYNNEI. With 4 bases removed from V and 0 bases from J, the gap between germline ends came to 4 bases. The CDR3 runs to 13 residues. CDR3 loop: CASSALAKNIQYF. CDR3 sequence (DNA): TGTGCCAGCAGTGCCTTAGCCAAAAACATTCAGTACTTC.

In its sample, this clone was seen a few times. The V gene is TRBV29-1, the J gene TRBJ2-3; 9 positions match TRBD2. The CDR3 has 13 amino acids. V shed 7 bases, J shed 5 bases, and the junction held 7 bases outside the gene matches. The germline gives CDR1 SQVTM, CDR2 ANQGSEA. CDR3 DNA sequence: TGCAGCGCTAAGGCGGGAGGGATAGATACGCAGTATTTT. Protein product: CSAKAGGIDTQYF.

The chain combines TRBV10-3 with TRBJ1-1; a possible D gene is TRBD1 (5 bases). The V gene's germline CDR1 is ENHRY and CDR2 SYGVKD. There are 13 residues in the CDR3. The V end was cut by 2 bases, the J end by 7 bases, with 11 bases between. The CDR3 DNA is TGTGCCATCAGTGAGATACAGGAGGGTGAAGCTTTCTTT. It codes for CAISEIQEGEAFF.

This clone was picked up a small number of times. The J gene is TRBJ2-5, the V gene TRBV10-3; 10 bases line up with TRBD2. The CDR3 runs 15 residues. J gave up 1 base and V 6 bases, and 5 bases lay outside the gene matches. CDR1 and CDR2 (germline): ENHRY, SYGVKD. In DNA, the CDR3 is TGTGCCATCAGACCTAGCGGGGGCCGCCAAGAGACCCAGTACTTC. It codes for CAIRPSGGRQETQYF.

V gene TRBV7-2 combines with J gene TRBJ1-5; D is ambiguous. Germline values: CDR1 SGHTA, CDR2 FQGNSA. CDR3 length: 12 residues. The V gene lost 1 base and the J gene lost 9 bases, with 7 bases spanning the gap. The CDR3 sequence is CASSLVAGPQHF. The CDR3 DNA reads TGTGCCAGCAGCTTAGTAGCTGGGCCCCAGCATTTT.

This clone was detected only a few times. The chain carries TRBV14 and TRBJ1-1; no definite D call. V lost 1 base and J 6 bases, leaving 12 bases between the germline ends. Germline V gene data show CDR1 as SGHDN and CDR2 as FVKESK. This CDR3 spans 14 amino acids. CDR3 nucleotide sequence: TGTGCCAGCAGCCAAGCTTGGGAGGGCTCTGAAGCTTTCTTT. Encoded protein: CASSQAWEGSEAFF.

This clone appeared a few times. Other DNA variants within this sample encode the same CDR3. The V gene is TRBV11-2, the J gene TRBJ2-5; D is ambiguous. Germline-derived CDR1 and CDR2 are SGHAT and FQNNGV. V was clipped by 2 bases and J by 5 bases, with 9 bases between them. The CDR3 has 13 amino acids. The chain's CDR3 is CASSLPRGETQYF. CDR3 nucleotides: TGTGCCAGCAGCTTACCGCGTGGGGAGACCCAGTACTTC.

V and J are TRBV7-2 and TRBJ2-3; no reliable D call. Germline lookup yields CDR1 SGHTA and CDR2 FQGNSA. The CDR3 contains 17 residues. V lost 1 base and J lost 0, with 14 bases in between. CDR3 sequence (DNA): TGTGCCAGCAGCTTAGGGTGGGCGCGGCCGAGCACAGATACGCAGTATTTT. Protein sequence: CASSLGWARPSTDTQYF.

This clone was found many times. This rearrangement joins TRBV7-2 to TRBJ2-2; no clear D. Trimming cost V 6 bases and J 4 bases, with 12 bases left between them. Germline assignment: CDR1 SGHTA and CDR2 FQGNSA. The CDR3 length is 14 residues. The CDR3 bases are TGTGCCAGCAGGCCAGGAGTCCTCACCGGGGAGCTGTTTTTT. Protein: CASRPGVLTGELFF.

The chain couples TRBV4-2 to TRBJ1-4, with D possibly being TRBD1 (6 bases). V shed 0 bases and J shed 5 bases, with 10 bases lying between them. This CDR3 is built from 15 residues. CDR1 and CDR2 (germline): LGHNA, YNFKEQ. The DNA of the CDR3 is TGTGCCAGCAGCCAAGAAAAAAGGGGGAATGAAAAACTGTTTTTT. Its protein product is CASSQEKRGNEKLFF.

This chain joins TRBV29-1 and TRBJ2-5, with D perhaps matching TRBD1 (6 bases). The CDR3 has 13 residues. The V gene lost 3 bases and the J gene lost 4 bases, with 12 bases spanning the gap. Germline CDR1 SQVTM, CDR2 ANQGSEA. CDR3 DNA sequence: TGCAGCGTTGATTGGGGGCAAGGAGAGACCCAGTACTTC. This codes for CSVDWGQGETQYF.

A remark on this clone: This sample includes further DNA sequences coding for the same CDR3. The genes are TRBV5-1 and TRBJ2-7; D call uncertain. The CDR3 has 12 residues. CDR1 is SGHRS, CDR2 YFSETQ, per germline. V was trimmed by 4 bases and J by 0 bases, leaving 5 bases between them. The CDR3, as DNA: TGCGCCAGCAGCCTCAGCTCCTACGAGCAGTACTTC. Amino acids: CASSLSSYEQYF. Supplemented by reference TRBV5-1 and TRBJ2-7, the full variable domain reads KAGVTQTPRYLIKTRGQQVTLSCSPISGHRSVSWYQQTPGQGLQFLFEYFSETQRNKGNFPGRFSGRQFSNSRSEMNVSTLELGDSALYLCASSLSSYEQYFGPGTRLTVT.

This clone was detected a few times. The CDR3 protein is CASSSSPGRVDYGYTF. Here the CDR3 DNA reads TGTGCCAGCAGCTCGTCCCCGGGGAGGGTTGACTATGGCTACACCTTC. The V call is TRBV13, the J call TRBJ1-2; no definite D call. This CDR3 has 16 amino acids. The germline V gene encodes CDR1 PRHDT and CDR2 FYEKMQ (reference sequence). Trimming took 4 bases from V and 3 from J, leaving 18 bases between them.

The rearrangement links TRBV14 to TRBJ1-4; no reliable D call. This CDR3 has 14 amino acids. CDR1 is SGHDN and CDR2 is FVKESK in the germline V gene. With 1 base removed from V and 2 bases from J, the gap between germline ends came to 5 bases. The CDR3, as DNA: TGTGCCAGCAGCCAAGGACGGACTAATGAAAAACTGTTTTTT. Protein: CASSQGRTNEKLFF.

V gene TRBV7-2 combines with J gene TRBJ2-3; 9 nucleotides align to TRBD1. The CDR3 totals 17 residues. With 5 bases clipped from V and 2 bases from J, the junction kept 11 bases outside the gene matches. Germline values: CDR1 SGHTA, CDR2 FQGNSA. The CDR3 spells CASSRRGQGVITDTQYF. The CDR3 nucleotides are TGTGCCAGCAGCCGAAGGGGACAGGGAGTAATCACAGATACGCAGTATTTT.

This clone was seen only a few times. This chain links TRBV14 with TRBJ2-4; the match to TRBD2 covers 10 bases. V was pared by 4 bases and J by 9 bases, with 6 bases of the junction left unmatched. The CDR3 is 14 amino acids. Germline V gene sequence: CDR1 SGHDN, CDR2 FVKESK. The DNA of the CDR3 is TGTGCCAGCAGCCGGGGACTAGCGTTAGGCATTCAGTACTTC. Amino acids: CASSRGLALGIQYF.

The table lists this clone with a few counts. This sample also contains other DNA sequences that code for the same CDR3. The chain links TRBV28 to TRBJ1-2; D not resolved. The germline gives CDR1 MDHEN, CDR2 SYDVKM. Trimming stripped 5 bases from V and 4 bases from J, with 5 bases between. This CDR3 contains 11 residues. For the CDR3, the DNA is TGTGCCAGCAGTCGTGGCTATGGCTACACCTTC. This codes for CASSRGYGYTF.